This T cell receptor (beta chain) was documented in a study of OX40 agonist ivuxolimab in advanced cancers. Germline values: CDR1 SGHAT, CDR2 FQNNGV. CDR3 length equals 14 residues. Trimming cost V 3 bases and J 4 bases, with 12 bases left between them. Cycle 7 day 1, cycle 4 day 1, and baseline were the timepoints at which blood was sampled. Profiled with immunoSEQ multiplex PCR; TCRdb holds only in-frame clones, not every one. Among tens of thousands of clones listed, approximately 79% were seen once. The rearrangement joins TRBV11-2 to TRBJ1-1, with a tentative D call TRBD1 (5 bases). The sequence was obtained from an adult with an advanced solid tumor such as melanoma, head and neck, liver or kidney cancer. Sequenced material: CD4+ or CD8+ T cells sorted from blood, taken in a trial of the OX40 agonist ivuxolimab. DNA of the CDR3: TGTGCCAGCAGCTTCGCGAGAGGGGCCACTGAAGCTTTCTTT. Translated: CASSFARGATEAFF. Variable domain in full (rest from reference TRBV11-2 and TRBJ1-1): EAGVAQSPRYKIIEKRQSVAFWCNPISGHATLYWYQQILGQGPKLLIQFQNNGVVDDSQLPKDRFSAERLKGVDSTLKIQPAKLEDSAVYLCASSFARGATEAFFGQGTRLTVV.